Described below is a single T cell receptor (beta chain) sequence and its context. The antigen is unknown. TCRdb's table, derived via immunoSEQ multiplex PCR, lists solely in-frame clones and lacks some. The sample lists around 1,900,000 clones; about 94% were seen once. It was CD45RO-negative cells, positively selected for CCR7, that made up naive CD8 cells, with terminally differentiated effector memory CD45RA+ cells excluded. These data originate in a study of shared clonotypes between healthy human individuals. General observations from the study: Generally, naive subsets came out with larger estimated richness than memory subsets.

The CDR3 is made up of 16 amino acids. V dropped 6 bases and J dropped 6 bases, with 21 bases sitting between them. CDR1 is MNHEY and CDR2 is SMNVEV in the germline V gene (reference sequence). Sequenced input: naive CD8+ T cells from PBMCs. The receptor was isolated from a man aged 18-30 years in good health. Some clones in this sample may be carry-over from other donors' samples. The chain uses TRBV27 and TRBJ1-5, with TRBD1 as a possible D gene (5 bases). The CDR3 DNA reads TGTGCCAGCAGACGTCTTTTTGGGGACGGGGGTCAGCCCCAGCATTTT. Translated: CASRRLFGDGGQPQHF.